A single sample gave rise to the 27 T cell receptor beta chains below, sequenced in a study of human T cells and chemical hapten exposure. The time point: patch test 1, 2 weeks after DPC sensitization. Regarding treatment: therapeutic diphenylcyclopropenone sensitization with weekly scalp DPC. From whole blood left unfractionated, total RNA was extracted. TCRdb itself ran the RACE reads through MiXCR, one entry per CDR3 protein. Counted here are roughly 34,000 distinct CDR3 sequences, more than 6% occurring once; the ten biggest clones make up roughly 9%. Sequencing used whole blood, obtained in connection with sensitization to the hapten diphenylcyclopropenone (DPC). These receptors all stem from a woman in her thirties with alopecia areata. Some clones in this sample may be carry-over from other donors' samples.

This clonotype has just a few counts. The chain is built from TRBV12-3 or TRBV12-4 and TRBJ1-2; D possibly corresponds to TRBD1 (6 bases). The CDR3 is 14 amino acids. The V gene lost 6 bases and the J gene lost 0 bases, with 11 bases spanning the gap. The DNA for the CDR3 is TGTGCCAGCAGACAGGGCGCCTCTAACTATGGCTACACCTTC. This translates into CASRQGASNYGYTF.

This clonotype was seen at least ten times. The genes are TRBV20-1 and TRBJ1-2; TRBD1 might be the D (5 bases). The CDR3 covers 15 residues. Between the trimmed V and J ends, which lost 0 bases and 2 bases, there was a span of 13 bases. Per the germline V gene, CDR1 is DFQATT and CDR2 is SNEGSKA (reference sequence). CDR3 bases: TGCAGTGCTAGAGATTATGGGGGGAGGAACTATGGCTACACCTTC. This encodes CSARDYGGRNYGYTF.

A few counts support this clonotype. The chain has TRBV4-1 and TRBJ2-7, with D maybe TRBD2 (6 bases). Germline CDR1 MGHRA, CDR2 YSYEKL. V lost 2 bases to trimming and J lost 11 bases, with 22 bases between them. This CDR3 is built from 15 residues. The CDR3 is CASSQLHGTGEVEYF. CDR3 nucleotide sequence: TGCGCCAGCAGCCAACTTCATGGGACTGGAGAGGTGGAGTACTTC.

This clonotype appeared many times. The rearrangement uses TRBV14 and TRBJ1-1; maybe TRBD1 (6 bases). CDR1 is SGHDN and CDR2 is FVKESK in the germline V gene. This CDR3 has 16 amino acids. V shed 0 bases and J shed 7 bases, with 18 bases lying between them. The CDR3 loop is CASSQDLGGNNDEAFF. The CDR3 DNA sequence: TGTGCCAGCAGCCAAGATCTAGGGGGGAACAATGATGAAGCTTTCTTT.

The CDR3 protein is CASSPAGGYTEAFF. CDR3 nucleotide sequence: TGTGCCAGCTCACCGGCAGGGGGCTACACTGAAGCTTTCTTT. The V call is TRBV18, the J call TRBJ1-1; 8 nucleotides line up with TRBD1. This CDR3 spans 14 amino acids. CDR1 is KGHSH, CDR2 LQKENI, per germline. The V gene end was trimmed by 3 bases and the J gene end by 3 bases; junction bases not matched to a gene: 3.

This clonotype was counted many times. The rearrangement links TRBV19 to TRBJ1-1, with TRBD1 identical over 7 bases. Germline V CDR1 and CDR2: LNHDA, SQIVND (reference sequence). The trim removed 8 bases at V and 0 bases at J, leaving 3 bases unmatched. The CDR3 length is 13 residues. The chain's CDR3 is CASSGQMNTEAFF. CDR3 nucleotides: TGTGCCAGTTCGGGACAGATGAACACTGAAGCTTTCTTT.

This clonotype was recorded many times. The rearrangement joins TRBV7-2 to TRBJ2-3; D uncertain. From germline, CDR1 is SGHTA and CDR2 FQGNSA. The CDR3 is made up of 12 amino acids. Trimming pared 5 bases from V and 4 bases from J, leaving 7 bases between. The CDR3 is CASSRPPDTQYF. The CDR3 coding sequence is TGTGCCAGCAGCCGCCCCCCAGATACGCAGTATTTT.

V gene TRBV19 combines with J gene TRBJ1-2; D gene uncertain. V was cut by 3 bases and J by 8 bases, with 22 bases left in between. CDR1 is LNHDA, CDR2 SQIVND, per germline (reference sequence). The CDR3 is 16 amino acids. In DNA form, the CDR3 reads TGTGCCAGTAGTATGCAGGTCCGTGTCCCCGGAGGGGGCTACACCTTC. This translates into CASSMQVRVPGGGYTF.

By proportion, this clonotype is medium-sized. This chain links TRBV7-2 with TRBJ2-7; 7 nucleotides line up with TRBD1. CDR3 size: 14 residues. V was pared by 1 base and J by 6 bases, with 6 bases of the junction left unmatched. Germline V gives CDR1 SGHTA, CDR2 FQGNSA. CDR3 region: CASSLGGNRGEQYF. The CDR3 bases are TGTGCCAGCAGCTTAGGGGGGAACAGGGGCGAGCAGTACTTC.

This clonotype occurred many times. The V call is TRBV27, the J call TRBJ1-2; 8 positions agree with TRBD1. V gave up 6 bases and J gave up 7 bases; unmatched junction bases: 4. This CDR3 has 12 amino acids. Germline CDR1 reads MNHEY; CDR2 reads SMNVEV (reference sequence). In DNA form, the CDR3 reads TGTGCCAGCAGAACAGGGGGTTTTGGCTACACCTTC. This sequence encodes CASRTGGFGYTF.

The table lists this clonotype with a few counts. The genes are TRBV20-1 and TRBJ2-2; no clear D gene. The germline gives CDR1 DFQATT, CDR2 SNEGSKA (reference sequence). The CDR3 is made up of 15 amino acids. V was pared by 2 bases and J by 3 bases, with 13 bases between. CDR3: CSARRPRADTGELFF. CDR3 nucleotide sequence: TGCAGTGCTAGACGACCCCGGGCCGACACCGGGGAGCTGTTTTTT.

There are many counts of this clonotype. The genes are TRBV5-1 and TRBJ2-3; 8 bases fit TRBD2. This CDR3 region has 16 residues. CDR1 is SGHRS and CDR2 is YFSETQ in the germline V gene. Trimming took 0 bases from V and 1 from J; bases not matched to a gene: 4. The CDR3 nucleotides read TGCGCCAGCAGCTTGGTCGTTAGCGGGGGCACAGATACGCAGTATTTT. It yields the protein CASSLVVSGGTDTQYF.

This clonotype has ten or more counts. The CDR3 here is CSARGPGTGATNEKLFF. CDR3 sequence (DNA): TGCAGTGCTAGAGGCCCCGGGACAGGAGCAACTAATGAAAAACTGTTTTTT. The V call is TRBV20-1, the J call TRBJ1-4, with 8 bases identical to TRBD1. The CDR3 has 17 amino acids. Germline V gene sequence: CDR1 DFQATT, CDR2 SNEGSKA (reference sequence). Trimming took 1 base from V and 0 from J; bases not matched to a gene: 7.

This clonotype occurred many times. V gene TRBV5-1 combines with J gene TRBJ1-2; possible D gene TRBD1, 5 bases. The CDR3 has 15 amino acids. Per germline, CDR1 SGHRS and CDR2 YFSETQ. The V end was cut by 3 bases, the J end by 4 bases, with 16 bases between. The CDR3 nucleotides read TGCGCCAGCAGCTCCGGGGGGGGGAACAGCTATGGCTACACCTTC. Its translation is CASSSGGGNSYGYTF.

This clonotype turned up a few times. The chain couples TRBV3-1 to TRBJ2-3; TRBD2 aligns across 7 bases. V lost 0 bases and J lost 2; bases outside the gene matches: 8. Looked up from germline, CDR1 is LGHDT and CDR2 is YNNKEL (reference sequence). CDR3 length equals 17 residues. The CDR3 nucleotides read TGTGCCAGCAGCCAAGAGGTAATAGCGGGCACCACAGATACGCAGTATTTT. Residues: CASSQEVIAGTTDTQYF.

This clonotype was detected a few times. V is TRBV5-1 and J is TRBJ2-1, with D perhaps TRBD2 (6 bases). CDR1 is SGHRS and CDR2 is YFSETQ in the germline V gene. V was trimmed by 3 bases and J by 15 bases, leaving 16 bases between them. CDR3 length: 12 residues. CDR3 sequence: CASSYRDSSLFF. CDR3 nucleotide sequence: TGCGCCAGCAGCTACCGGGACTCCTCCCTGTTCTTC.

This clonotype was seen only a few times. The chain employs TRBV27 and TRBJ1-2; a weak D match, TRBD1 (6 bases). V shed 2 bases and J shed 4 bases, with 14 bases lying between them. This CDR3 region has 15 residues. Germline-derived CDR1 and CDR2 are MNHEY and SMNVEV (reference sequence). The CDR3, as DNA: TGTGCCAGCAGTTTAAGGGGGGGGGGCGGCTATGGCTACACCTTC. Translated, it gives CASSLRGGGGYGYTF.

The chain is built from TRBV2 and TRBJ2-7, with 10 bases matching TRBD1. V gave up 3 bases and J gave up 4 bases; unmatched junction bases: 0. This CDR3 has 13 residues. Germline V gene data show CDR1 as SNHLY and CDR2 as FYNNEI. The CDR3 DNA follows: TGTGCCAGCAGTGAGGACAGGGGGTACGAGCAGTACTTC. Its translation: CASSEDRGYEQYF.

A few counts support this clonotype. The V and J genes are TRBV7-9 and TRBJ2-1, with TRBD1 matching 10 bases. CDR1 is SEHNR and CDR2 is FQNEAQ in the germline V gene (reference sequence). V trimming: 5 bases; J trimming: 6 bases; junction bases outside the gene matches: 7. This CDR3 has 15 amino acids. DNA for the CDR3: TGTGCCAGCAGCCCGGGGACAGGGGCCCCCAATGAGCAGTTCTTC. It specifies CASSPGTGAPNEQFF.

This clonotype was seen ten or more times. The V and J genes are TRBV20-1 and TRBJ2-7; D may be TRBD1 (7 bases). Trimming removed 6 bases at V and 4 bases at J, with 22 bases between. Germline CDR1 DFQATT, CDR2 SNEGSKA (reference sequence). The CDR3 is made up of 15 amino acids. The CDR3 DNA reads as TGCAGTGCCGGTTCGGCGGGACAGCAGGGTTACGAGCAGTACTTC. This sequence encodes CSAGSAGQQGYEQYF.

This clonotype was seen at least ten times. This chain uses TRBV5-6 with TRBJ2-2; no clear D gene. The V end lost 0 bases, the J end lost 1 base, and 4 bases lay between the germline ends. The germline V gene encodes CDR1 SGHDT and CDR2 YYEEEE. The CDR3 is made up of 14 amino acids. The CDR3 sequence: CASSLVGNTGELFF. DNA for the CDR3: TGTGCCAGCAGCTTGGTTGGGAACACCGGGGAGCTGTTTTTT.

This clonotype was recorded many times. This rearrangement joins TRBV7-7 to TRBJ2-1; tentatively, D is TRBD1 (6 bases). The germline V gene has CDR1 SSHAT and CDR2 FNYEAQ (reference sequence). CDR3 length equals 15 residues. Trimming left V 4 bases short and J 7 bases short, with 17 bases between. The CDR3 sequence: CASSSDRTGENEQFF. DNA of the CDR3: TGTGCCAGCAGCTCAGACAGGACCGGGGAAAATGAGCAGTTCTTC.

As DNA, the CDR3 is TGTGCCAGCAGCCCGGTTTTCCTCTGGCAGTATTTT. This sequence encodes CASSPVFLWQYF. The chain carries TRBV7-9 and TRBJ2-3, with D uncertain. The CDR3 is 12 residues long. Per germline, CDR1 SEHNR and CDR2 FQNEAQ (reference sequence). Trimming cost V 5 bases and J 11 bases, with 14 bases left between them.

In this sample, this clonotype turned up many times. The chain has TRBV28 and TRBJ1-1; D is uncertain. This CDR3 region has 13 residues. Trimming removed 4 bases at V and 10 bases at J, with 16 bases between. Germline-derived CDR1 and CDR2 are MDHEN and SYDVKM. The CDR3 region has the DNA TGTGCCAGCAGTTCTGGGGTGCTTGTACTAGCTTTCTTT. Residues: CASSSGVLVLAFF. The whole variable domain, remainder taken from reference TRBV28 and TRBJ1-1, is DVKVTQSSRYLVKRTGEKVFLECVQDMDHENMFWYRQDPGLGLRLIYFSYDVKMKEKGDIPEGYSVSREKKERFSLILESASTNQTSMYLCASSSGVLVLAFFGQGTRLTVV.

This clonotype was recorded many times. In DNA, the CDR3 is TGTGCCAGCAGCATTAAGCAGGCGAATTCACCCCTCCACTTT. Translated, it gives CASSIKQANSPLHF. This sequence joins TRBV12-3 or TRBV12-4 and TRBJ1-6; D unclear. Trimming pared 6 bases from V and 7 bases from J, leaving 13 bases between. This CDR3 has 14 amino acids.

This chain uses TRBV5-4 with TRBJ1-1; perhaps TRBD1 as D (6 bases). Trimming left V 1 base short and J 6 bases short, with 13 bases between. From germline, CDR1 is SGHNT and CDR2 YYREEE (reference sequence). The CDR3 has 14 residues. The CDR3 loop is CASSLWGTGSEAFF. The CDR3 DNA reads TGTGCCAGCAGCTTGTGGGGAACAGGGTCTGAAGCTTTCTTT.

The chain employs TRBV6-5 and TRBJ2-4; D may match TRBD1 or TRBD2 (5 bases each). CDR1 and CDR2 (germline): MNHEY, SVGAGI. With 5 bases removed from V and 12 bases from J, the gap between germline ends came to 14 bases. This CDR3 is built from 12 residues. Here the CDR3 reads CASSDPGRHQYF. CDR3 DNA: TGTGCCAGCAGTGACCCGGGGCGGCATCAGTACTTC.